One and the same sample provided the 16 T cell receptor beta chains below, sequenced in a study of blood T cells in healthy people across ages. The authors ran a second PCR of roughly 6 to 11 cycles using a sample-barcoded 5' primer and a J-beta primer mix. TCRdb ran MiXCR on the 5' RACE reads and lists one entry per CDR3 protein. The repertoire holds about 780,000 distinct CDR3 sequences, with less than 80% as singletons. Sample: blood. These receptors originate from a man aged 30 to 39 in good health.

A few counts support this clonotype. The J gene is TRBJ1-6, the V gene TRBV7-9, with D possibly being TRBD1 (6 bases). Germline CDR1 SEHNR, CDR2 FQNEAQ (reference sequence). V was cut by 10 bases and J by 9 bases, with 13 bases left in between. CDR3 length: 12 residues. The CDR3 DNA sequence: TGTGCCACCCAGGGGTTGGGTTCACCCCTCCACTTT. This codes for CATQGLGSPLHF.

The chain combines TRBV11-2 with TRBJ2-1, with D perhaps assigned TRBD1 or TRBD2 (6 bases each). Germline CDR1 is SGHAT and CDR2 is FQNNGV. The CDR3 totals 15 residues. V was shortened by 5 bases and J by 0 bases, with 11 bases between the two germline ends. The CDR3 DNA follows: TGTGCCAGCAGCGCGGGACAAAGCTCCTACAATGAGCAGTTCTTC. Amino acids: CASSAGQSSYNEQFF.

This clonotype was counted between two and nine times. This chain links TRBV29-1 with TRBJ2-7; D unclear. V lost 4 bases, J lost 4 bases, and 5 bases lay in between. In germline, CDR1 is SQVTM, CDR2 ANQGSEA. The CDR3 is 10 amino acids. CDR3 amino acids: CSVVGYEQYF. In DNA, the CDR3 is TGCAGCGTTGTGGGATACGAGCAGTACTTC.

The chain links TRBV5-5 to TRBJ2-1; 14 nucleotides agree with TRBD2. The CDR3 covers 16 residues. Losses at the gene ends were 0 bases for V and 7 bases for J; bases not matched to a gene: 3. Germline CDR1 SGHKS, CDR2 YYEKEE (reference sequence). CDR3 sequence reads: CASSLEGTSGSNEQFF. CDR3 nucleotides: TGTGCCAGCAGCTTGGAGGGGACTAGCGGGAGTAATGAGCAGTTCTTC.

J is TRBJ2-5 and V is TRBV12-3 or TRBV12-4; D is ambiguous. The CDR3 is 13 amino acids. V was cut by 2 bases and J by 6 bases, with 10 bases left in between. The DNA of the CDR3 is TGTGCCAGCAGTTTATCCACCAGGAAGACCCAGTACTTC. It specifies CASSLSTRKTQYF.

CDR3 protein: CSARDRGPSSYNEQYF. CDR3 DNA sequence: TGCAGTGCGCGGGACAGGGGACCGAGCTCCTACAATGAGCAGTACTTC. V gene TRBV20-1 combines with J gene TRBJ2-7, with 10 bases aligning to TRBD1. Trimming cost V 6 bases and J 7 bases; bases outside gene matches: 18. Germline CDR1 DFQATT, CDR2 SNEGSKA (reference sequence). The CDR3 has 16 residues.

The chain uses TRBV6-2 or TRBV6-3 and TRBJ2-5; either TRBD1 or TRBD2 may fit D (6 bases each). The J call may be in error: the DNA end matches TRBJ2-7 better. The CDR3 runs 15 residues. Germline assignment: CDR1 MNHEY and CDR2 SVGEGT. CDR3 protein: CASSDPRGRVYEQYF. Here the CDR3 DNA reads TGTGCCAGCAGCGACCCTCGGGGGCGCGTCTACGAGCAGTACTTC.

This chain joins TRBV19 and TRBJ2-4, with D unresolved. The end of the DNA fits TRBJ2-7 better, so the J call may be wrong. CDR3 length equals 13 residues. From germline, CDR1 is LNHDA and CDR2 SQIVND (reference sequence). CDR3 amino acids: CASSIAPPYEQYF. The CDR3 bases are TGTGCCAGTAGTATAGCTCCCCCCTACGAGCAGTACTTC.

The rearrangement joins TRBV24-1 to TRBJ1-5; D is unclear. CDR1 and CDR2 (germline): KGHDR, SFDVKD. The CDR3 sequence is 13 residues long. Trimming removed 5 bases from V and 7 bases from J, with 11 bases in between. Here the CDR3 reads CATSGQELQPQHF. For the CDR3, the DNA is TGTGCCACCAGTGGCCAGGAGTTGCAGCCCCAGCATTTT.

This clonotype was detected a few times. The rearrangement uses TRBV29-1 and TRBJ2-1; the D gene is possibly TRBD2 (5 bases). Trimming took off 7 bases at V and 8 bases at J, with 21 bases between the two ends. The CDR3 sequence is 14 residues long. CDR1 and CDR2 (germline): SQVTM, ANQGSEA. The CDR3 loop is CSASPETRVHEQFF. CDR3 DNA sequence: TGCAGCGCCTCCCCTGAAACTAGGGTCCATGAGCAGTTCTTC.

This chain uses TRBV29-1 with TRBJ2-5; TRBD2 agrees at 9 bases. Germline V lookup: CDR1 SQVTM, CDR2 ANQGSEA. This CDR3 comprises 15 residues. J gave up 1 base and V 1 base, and 4 bases lay outside the gene matches. The CDR3 DNA reads TGCAGCGTTGAAGGCAGCGGGGGGCTCCAAGAGACCCAGTACTTC. Translating it yields CSVEGSGGLQETQYF.

This clonotype has only a few counts. The chain links TRBV4-3 to TRBJ1-2, with D unclear. Trimming left V 1 base short and J 11 bases short, with 14 bases between. The CDR3 has 13 residues. Germline loops: CDR1 LGHNA, CDR2 YSLEER. The DNA of the CDR3 is TGCGCCAGCAGCCAAGTGATTGGAGAGGGATACACCTTC. Translating it yields CASSQVIGEGYTF.

This clonotype was observed once. The chain carries TRBV15 and TRBJ2-5; D unresolved. The CDR3 is 13 residues long. Looked up from germline, CDR1 is LNHNV and CDR2 is YYDKDF (reference sequence). V lost 3 bases, J lost 11 bases, and 16 bases lay in between. The CDR3 sequence: CATSRAGLNEQYF. For the CDR3, the DNA is TGTGCCACCAGCAGGGCCGGTCTCAATGAGCAGTACTTC.

V gene TRBV7-3 combines with J gene TRBJ1-1; possibly TRBD1 for D (6 bases). This CDR3 has 16 amino acids. In germline, CDR1 is SGHTA, CDR2 FQGTGA. Between the trimmed V and J ends, which lost 8 bases and 0 bases, there was a span of 19 bases. CDR3 bases: TGTGCCAGCGGCATTCGCGAGACAGGAATGAACACTGAAGCTTTCTTT. Its protein product is CASGIRETGMNTEAFF.

This clonotype was recorded a few times. The chain carries TRBV29-1 and TRBJ2-5; 8 bases map to TRBD1. This CDR3 has 15 residues. V gave up 5 bases and J gave up 2 bases; unmatched junction bases: 10. CDR1 is SQVTM, CDR2 ANQGSEA, per germline. CDR3 in amino acids: CSVRPRQGPQETQYF. The CDR3 DNA sequence: TGCAGCGTTCGTCCGCGACAGGGGCCACAAGAGACCCAGTACTTC.

Only a few counts were recorded for this clonotype. The chain combines TRBV5-1 with TRBJ2-1, with 7 bases aligning to TRBD1. CDR3 length: 14 residues. Germline CDR1 and CDR2: SGHRS and YFSETQ. With V trimmed by 1 base and J by 6 bases, 4 bases remained unmatched. The CDR3 sequence: CASSLIRDSNEQFF. CDR3 DNA sequence: TGCGCCAGCAGCTTGATCCGGGACAGCAATGAGCAGTTCTTC.